One sample yielded the 9 T cell receptor beta chains listed below, sequenced in a study of early T cells in non-severe SARS-CoV-2 infection. A single record per CDR3 protein comes from TCRdb applying MiXCR to the 5' RACE reads. This sample has 55,000 to 80,000 distinct CDR3 sequences, with more than 9% found just once. The specimen was whole blood. These receptors all stem from an adult who was a healthcare worker with PCR-confirmed SARS-CoV-2 infection or an uninfected control (not recorded which).

The chain recombines TRBV20-1 with TRBJ2-5; D ambiguous. Looked up from germline, CDR1 is DFQATT and CDR2 is SNEGSKA (reference sequence). The CDR3 has 13 amino acids. V shed 2 bases and J shed 3 bases, with 10 bases lying between them. The CDR3 DNA sequence: TGCAGTGCTAGAAGGGAACTGAAAGAGACCCAGTACTTC. Translated: CSARRELKETQYF.

This sequence joins TRBV12-5 and TRBJ2-2, with TRBD1 identical over 8 bases. The CDR3 length is 18 residues. V shed 2 bases and J 3 bases; nucleotides not matched to a gene: 11. Germline values: CDR1 LGHNT, CDR2 FRNRAP. CDR3 region: CASGLLLDREIDTGELFF. DNA of the CDR3: TGTGCTAGTGGTTTGCTATTGGACAGGGAGATCGACACCGGGGAGCTGTTTTTT.

This clonotype came up many times. The chain uses TRBV29-1 and TRBJ2-1; TRBD2 matches 9 bases. Germline V lookup: CDR1 SQVTM, CDR2 ANQGSEA. The CDR3 runs 18 residues. Losses at the gene ends were 1 base for V and 0 bases for J; bases not matched to a gene: 10. The chain's CDR3 is CSVEAGLASRSSYNEQFF. CDR3 DNA: TGCAGCGTTGAAGCGGGACTAGCCTCCCGAAGCTCCTACAATGAGCAGTTCTTC.

This clonotype was detected many times. The gene calls are TRBV5-6 and TRBJ2-1, with D unclear. V was shortened by 3 bases and J by 0 bases, with 7 bases between the two germline ends. Germline V lookup: CDR1 SGHDT, CDR2 YYEEEE. This CDR3 contains 14 residues. Written as DNA, the CDR3 is TGTGCCAGCAGCTCTAGGAGCTCCTACAATGAGCAGTTCTTC. It is translated as CASSSRSSYNEQFF.

This clonotype was detected a few times. The chain links TRBV2 to TRBJ2-7; D is perhaps TRBD1 or TRBD2 (5 bases each). Deletions cut 6 bases from V and 5 bases from J, with 20 bases between. The germline CDR1 and CDR2 sequences are SNHLY and FYNNEI. The CDR3 is 15 residues long. The DNA of the CDR3 is TGTGCCAGCAGCCCTTCGACGGGACGAAAGCACGAGCAGTACTTC. This sequence encodes CASSPSTGRKHEQYF.

The chain uses TRBV4-1 and TRBJ2-3, with TRBD2 identical over 8 bases. With 0 bases clipped from V and 10 bases from J, the junction kept 12 bases outside the gene matches. The V gene's germline CDR1 is MGHRA and CDR2 YSYEKL. The CDR3 contains 16 residues. The CDR3 DNA follows: TGCGCCAGCAGCCAAGACCTCCCGGGAGGGCCAATGTCGCAGTATTTT. Its protein product is CASSQDLPGGPMSQYF.

This clonotype was recorded at least ten times. The genes are TRBV20-1 and TRBJ2-1; TRBD2 matches 10 bases. Germline V lookup: CDR1 DFQATT, CDR2 SNEGSKA (reference sequence). This CDR3 region has 17 residues. V trimming: 4 bases; J trimming: 6 bases; junction bases outside the gene matches: 15. CDR3 DNA sequence: TGCAGTGCTAAAGCTACGGGGTGGCTAGCGGGAGCCAATGAGCAGTTCTTC. It translates to CSAKATGWLAGANEQFF.

This clonotype was seen at least ten times. The rearrangement links TRBV10-3 to TRBJ1-5; D gene ambiguous. Per germline, CDR1 ENHRY and CDR2 SYGVKD. The V end lost 4 bases, the J end lost 0 bases, and 7 bases lay between the germline ends. The CDR3 has 14 amino acids. The CDR3 DNA follows: TGTGCCATCAGTGTGAGACTTAGCAATCAGCCCCAGCATTTT. Its translation is CAISVRLSNQPQHF.

This clonotype has ten or more counts. V gene TRBV7-2 combines with J gene TRBJ1-6; 9 nucleotides line up with TRBD1. Germline CDR1 is SGHTA and CDR2 is FQGNSA. Germline trimming cut 5 bases from V and 7 bases from J; bases unmatched to any gene: 6. This CDR3 has 15 amino acids. CDR3 loop: CASSPGQGGNSPLHF. CDR3 sequence (DNA): TGTGCCAGCAGCCCGGGACAGGGTGGAAATTCACCCCTCCACTTT. Full variable domain (outside the CDR3, taken from reference TRBV7-2 and TRBJ1-6): GAGVSQSPSNKVTEKGKDVELRCDPISGHTALYWYRQSLGQGLEFLIYFQGNSAPDKSGLPSDRFSAERTGGSVSTLTIQRTQQEDSAVYLCASSPGQGGNSPLHFGNGTRLTVT.